These T cell receptor beta chains were read from a single sample in a study of radiation and T cells in renal cell carcinoma. Only in-frame clones appear in the TCRdb table, and some are missing; sequencing was by immunoSEQ multiplex PCR. Of about 73,000 clones listed, around four fifths are singletons. Here the sequenced sample was blood, taken from a patient whose treatment included radiotherapy and nephrectomy. These receptors all stem from a woman between 55 and 75 years old with renal cell carcinoma. Each CDR3 is given with its conserved first and last residue. D genes are given only for firm matches. Expanded clones are given a class, and other clones once, few, many or no size at all.

CASSRPGTGGGEQYF	TGCGCCAGCAGCCGGCCCGGGACAGGGGGCGGCGAGCAGTACTTC	TRBJ2-7	TRBV4-1	15	-	TRBD1
CASSVSGNTIYF	TGTGCCAGCAGTGTCTCTGGAAACACCATATATTTT	TRBJ1-3	TRBV2	12	once	-
CASSYGGTEAFF	TGTGCCAGCAGTTACGGTGGCACTGAAGCTTTCTTT	TRBJ1-1	TRBV6-6	12	-	-
CASSLSGGTQYF	TGTGCCAGCAGCTTGTCGGGGGGGACCCAGTACTTC	TRBJ2-5	TRBV5-4	12	-	TRBD2
CASSAYPGHPYEQYF	TGTGCCAGCAGTGCCTACCCGGGACACCCCTACGAGCAGTACTTC	TRBJ2-7	TRBV27	15	-	-
CASSDGGEQGHSSGNTIYF	TGCGCCAGCAGTGACGGGGGAGAGCAGGGGCACAGCTCTGGAAACACCATATATTTT	TRBJ1-3	TRBV10-1	19	-	-
CASSFRTLSFSYNEQFF	TGTGCCAGCAGCTTCCGGACTCTAAGTTTCTCCTACAATGAGCAGTTCTTC	TRBJ2-1	TRBV11-2	17	-	-
CAWSSGQGADTQYF	TGTGCCTGGAGCTCCGGACAGGGGGCTGATACGCAGTATTTT	TRBJ2-3	TRBV30	14	-	TRBD1
CASSLNYEQYF	TGTGCCAGCAGCCTTAACTACGAGCAGTACTTC	TRBJ2-7	TRBV7-2	11	-	-
CASSLGQGRGYEQYF	TGTGCCAGCAGCTTAGGACAGGGACGGGGATACGAGCAGTACTTC	TRBJ2-7	TRBV7-2	15	-	TRBD1
CASSSSGTGGEGYTF	TGTGCCAGCAGTTCCTCTGGGACAGGGGGCGAGGGCTACACCTTC	TRBJ1-2	TRBV28	15	-	TRBD1
CASRGLSGIYEQYF	TGTGCCAGCAGGGGGCTTAGCGGGATCTACGAGCAGTACTTC	TRBJ2-7	TRBV6-6	14	many	TRBD2
CAWNRGYEQYF	TGTGCCTGGAATCGAGGCTACGAGCAGTACTTC	TRBJ2-7	TRBV30	11	-	-
CASSSERGAGQPQHF	TGTGCCAGCAGCTCCGAGCGGGGGGCAGGGCAGCCCCAGCATTTT	TRBJ1-5	TRBV7-9	15	many	-
CASSPDRKETQYF	TGTGCCAGCAGCCCTGACAGAAAAGAGACCCAGTACTTC	TRBJ2-5	TRBV13	13	-	-
CATAPNNQPQHF	TGTGCCACCGCCCCAAACAATCAGCCCCAGCATTTT	TRBJ1-5	TRBV7-9	12	-	-
CATSKLKSSYEQYF	TGTGCCACCAGCAAGCTAAAGAGCTCCTACGAGCAGTACTTC	TRBJ2-7	TRBV15	14	once	-
CATSTGGVGQPQHF	TGTGCCACATCGACGGGGGGGGTGGGGCAGCCCCAGCATTTT	TRBJ1-5	TRBV27	14	-	-
CASSPGTGTYEQYF	TGTGCCAGCAGCCCCGGGACAGGGACCTACGAGCAGTACTTC	TRBJ2-7	TRBV7-3	14	-	TRBD1
CASSLTGGDTQYF	TGTGCCAGCAGCTTAACAGGGGGGGATACGCAGTATTTT	TRBJ2-3	TRBV7-9	13	-	TRBD1
CASSEPGTGSGELFF	TGTGCCAGCAGTGAGCCCGGGACAGGGTCCGGGGAGCTGTTTTTT	TRBJ2-2	TRBV6-1	15	once	TRBD1
CASSGGSYNSPLHF	TGTGCCAGCAGTGGAGGCTCCTATAATTCACCCCTCCACTTT	TRBJ1-6	TRBV5-4	14	-	-
CASSEAEGAGIGVNTEAFF	TGTGCCAGCAGTGAAGCGGAGGGGGCAGGGATTGGGGTGAACACTGAAGCTTTCTTT	TRBJ1-1	TRBV28	19	-	TRBD1
CASQLEGNQPQHF	TGTGCCAGCCAACTGGAGGGCAATCAGCCCCAGCATTTT	TRBJ1-5	TRBV2	13	-	-
CASSGVGGAAGYTF	TGCGCCAGCAGCGGAGTAGGGGGGGCTGCTGGCTACACCTTC	TRBJ1-2	TRBV5-1	14	-	-
CASSAGGEQYF	TGTGCCAGCAGCGCCGGGGGAGAGCAGTACTTC	TRBJ2-7	TRBV2	11	few	-
CASSLGNSGNTIYF	TGTGCCAGCAGCTTAGGGAATTCCGGAAACACCATATATTTT	TRBJ1-3	TRBV7-2	14	-	-
CASSRQGGVGEQFF	TGTGCCAGCAGCAGGCAGGGGGGCGTAGGTGAGCAGTTCTTC	TRBJ2-1	TRBV11-3	14	-	-
CSVEGTGIDYEQYF	TGCAGCGTTGAGGGAACAGGGATTGACTACGAGCAGTACTTC	TRBJ2-7	TRBV29-1	14	-	-
CASSSVHAAGTEAFF	TGTGCCAGCAGCTCCGTCCACGCGGCGGGCACTGAAGCTTTCTTT	TRBJ1-1	TRBV7-3	15	once	-
CATSRGTGESGYTF	TGTGCCACCAGCAGAGGCACAGGGGAAAGCGGCTACACCTTC	TRBJ1-2	TRBV15	14	-	TRBD1
CASSYNPSYEQYF	TGTGCCAGCAGTTACAACCCCTCCTACGAGCAGTACTTC	TRBJ2-7	TRBV27	13	-	-
CASSIAGLLDYEQYF	TGTGCCAGTAGTATTGCGGGACTCTTAGACTACGAGCAGTACTTC	TRBJ2-7	TRBV19	15	-	-
CASSEALGSGNTIYF	TGTGCCAGCAGTGAAGCGCTGGGCTCTGGAAACACCATATATTTT	TRBJ1-3	TRBV2	15	-	-
CASSFRGVPSTDTQYF	TGTGCCAGCAGCTTTCGAGGAGTCCCAAGCACAGATACGCAGTATTTT	TRBJ2-3	TRBV7-3	16	-	-